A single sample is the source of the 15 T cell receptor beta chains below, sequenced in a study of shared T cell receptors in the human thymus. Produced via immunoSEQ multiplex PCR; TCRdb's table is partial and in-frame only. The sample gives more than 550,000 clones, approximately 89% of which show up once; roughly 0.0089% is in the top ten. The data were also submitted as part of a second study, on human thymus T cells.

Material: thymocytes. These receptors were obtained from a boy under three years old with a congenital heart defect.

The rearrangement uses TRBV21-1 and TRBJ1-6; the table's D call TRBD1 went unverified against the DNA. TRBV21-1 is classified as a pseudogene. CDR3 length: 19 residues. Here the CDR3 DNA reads TGTGCCAGCAGCAAACCGAAGAAACTCCCGGGACAAGATAATTCACCCCTCCACTTT. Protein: CASSKPKKLPGQDNSPLHF.

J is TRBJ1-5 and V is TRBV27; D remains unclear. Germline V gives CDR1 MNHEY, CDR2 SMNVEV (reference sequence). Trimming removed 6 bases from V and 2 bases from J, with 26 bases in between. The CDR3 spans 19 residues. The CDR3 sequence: CASRPTPDSTGRGNQPQHF. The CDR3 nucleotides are TGTGCCAGCAGACCGACCCCTGACTCGACCGGCCGGGGCAATCAGCCCCAGCATTTT.

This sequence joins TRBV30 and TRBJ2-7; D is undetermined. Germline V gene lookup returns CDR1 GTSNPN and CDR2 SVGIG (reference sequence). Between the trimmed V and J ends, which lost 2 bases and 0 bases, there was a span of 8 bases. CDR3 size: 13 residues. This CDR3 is CAWSIHASYEQYF. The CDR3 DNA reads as TGTGCCTGGAGTATACACGCCTCCTACGAGCAGTACTTC. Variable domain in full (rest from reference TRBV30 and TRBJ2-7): SQTIHQWPATLVQPVGSPLSLECTVEGTSNPNLYWYRQAAGRGLQLLFYSVGIGQISSEVPQNLSASRPQDRQFILSSKKLLLSDSGFYLCAWSIHASYEQYFGPGTRLTVT.

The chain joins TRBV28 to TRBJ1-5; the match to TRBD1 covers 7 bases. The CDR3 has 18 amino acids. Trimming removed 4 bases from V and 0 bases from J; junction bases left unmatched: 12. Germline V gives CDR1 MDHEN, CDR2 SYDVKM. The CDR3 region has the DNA TGTGCCAGCAGTTCCGGGACAGCTGTATTGGATAGCAATCAGCCCCAGCATTTT. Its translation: CASSSGTAVLDSNQPQHF.

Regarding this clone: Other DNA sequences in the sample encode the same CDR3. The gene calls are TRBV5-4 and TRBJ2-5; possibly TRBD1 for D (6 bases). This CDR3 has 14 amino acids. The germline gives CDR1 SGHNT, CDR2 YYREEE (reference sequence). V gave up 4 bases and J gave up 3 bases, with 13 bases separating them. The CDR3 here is CASSLVGQKETQYF. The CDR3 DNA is TGTGCCAGCAGCCTGGTCGGACAGAAAGAGACCCAGTACTTC.

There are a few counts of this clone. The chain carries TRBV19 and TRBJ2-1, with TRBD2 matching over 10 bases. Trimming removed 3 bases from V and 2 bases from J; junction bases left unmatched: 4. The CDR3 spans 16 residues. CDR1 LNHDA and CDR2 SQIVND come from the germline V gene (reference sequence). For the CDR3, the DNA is TGTGCCAGTAGTATCCGACTAGCGGGTACCTACAATGAGCAGTTCTTC. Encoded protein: CASSIRLAGTYNEQFF.

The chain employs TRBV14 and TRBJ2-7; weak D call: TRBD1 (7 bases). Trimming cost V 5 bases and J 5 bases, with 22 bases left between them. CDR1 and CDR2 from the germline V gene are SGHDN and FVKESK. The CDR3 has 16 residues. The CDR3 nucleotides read TGTGCCAGCAGCTTAGCGACAGGGATAGGGGAGGACGAGCAGTACTTC. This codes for CASSLATGIGEDEQYF.

The CDR3 bases are TGTGCCAGCTCACCACCCCACGCGGCGTACGAGCAGTACTTC. Residues: CASSPPHAAYEQYF. This chain connects TRBV18 to TRBJ2-7, with D unresolved. Trimming shortened V by 0 bases and J by 4 bases, and 10 bases separated the two germline ends. This CDR3 region has 14 residues. From germline, CDR1 is KGHSH and CDR2 LQKENI. Looking up the rest from reference TRBV18 and TRBJ2-7 gives the full variable domain: NAGVMQNPRHLVRRRGQEARLRCSPMKGHSHVYWYRQLPEEGLKFMVYLQKENIIDESGMPKERFSAEFPKEGPSILRIQQVVRGDSAAYFCASSPPHAAYEQYFGPGTRLTVT.

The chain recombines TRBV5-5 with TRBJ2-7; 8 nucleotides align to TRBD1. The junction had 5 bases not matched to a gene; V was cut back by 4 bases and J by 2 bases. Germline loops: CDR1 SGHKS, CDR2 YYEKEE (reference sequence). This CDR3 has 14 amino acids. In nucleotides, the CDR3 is TGTGCCAGCAGCCCGACAGGGGCGACCTACGAGCAGTACTTC. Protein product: CASSPTGATYEQYF.

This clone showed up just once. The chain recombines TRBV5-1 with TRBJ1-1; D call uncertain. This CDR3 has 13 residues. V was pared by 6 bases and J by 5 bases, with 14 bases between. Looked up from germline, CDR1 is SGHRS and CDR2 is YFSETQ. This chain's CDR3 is CASTGGPGTEAFF. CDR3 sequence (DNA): TGCGCCAGCACAGGTGGGCCGGGAACTGAAGCTTTCTTT.

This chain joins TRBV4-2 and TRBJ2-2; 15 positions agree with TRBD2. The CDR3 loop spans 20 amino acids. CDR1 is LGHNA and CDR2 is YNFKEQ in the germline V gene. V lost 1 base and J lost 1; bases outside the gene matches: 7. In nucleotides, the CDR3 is TGTGCCAGCAGCCAAGTCCCAGGACTAGCGGGGGGGATGAACACCGGGGAGCTGTTTTTT. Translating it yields CASSQVPGLAGGMNTGELFF.

The CDR3 here is CASWGNSTDTQYF. CDR3 coding DNA: TGTGCCAGTTGGGGCAATTCCACAGATACGCAGTATTTT. J is TRBJ2-3 and V is TRBV19, with D maybe TRBD1 (5 bases). The CDR3 is made up of 13 amino acids. The germline V gene has CDR1 LNHDA and CDR2 SQIVND (reference sequence). V lost 8 bases to trimming and J lost 2 bases, with 11 bases between them.

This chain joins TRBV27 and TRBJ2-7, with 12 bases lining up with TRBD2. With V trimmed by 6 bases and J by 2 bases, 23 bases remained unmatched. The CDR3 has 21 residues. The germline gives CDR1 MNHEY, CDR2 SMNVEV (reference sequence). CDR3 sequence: CASRTPTSGSRLRWPPYEQYF. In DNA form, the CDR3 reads TGTGCCAGCAGGACCCCGACTAGCGGGAGTCGCCTGCGGTGGCCCCCCTACGAGCAGTACTTC.

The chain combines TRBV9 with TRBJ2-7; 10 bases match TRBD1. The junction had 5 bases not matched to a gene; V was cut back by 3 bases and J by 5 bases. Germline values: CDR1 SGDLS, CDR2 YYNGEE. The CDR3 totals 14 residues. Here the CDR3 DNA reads TGTGCCAGCAGCGAGAGGGACAGGGGCCACGAGCAGTACTTC. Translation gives CASSERDRGHEQYF.

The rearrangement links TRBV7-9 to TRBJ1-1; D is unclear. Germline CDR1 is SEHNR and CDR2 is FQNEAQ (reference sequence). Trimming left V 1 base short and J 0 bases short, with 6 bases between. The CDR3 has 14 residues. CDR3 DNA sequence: TGTGCCAGCAGCTTAGTGCTAATGAACACTGAAGCTTTCTTT. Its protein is CASSLVLMNTEAFF.